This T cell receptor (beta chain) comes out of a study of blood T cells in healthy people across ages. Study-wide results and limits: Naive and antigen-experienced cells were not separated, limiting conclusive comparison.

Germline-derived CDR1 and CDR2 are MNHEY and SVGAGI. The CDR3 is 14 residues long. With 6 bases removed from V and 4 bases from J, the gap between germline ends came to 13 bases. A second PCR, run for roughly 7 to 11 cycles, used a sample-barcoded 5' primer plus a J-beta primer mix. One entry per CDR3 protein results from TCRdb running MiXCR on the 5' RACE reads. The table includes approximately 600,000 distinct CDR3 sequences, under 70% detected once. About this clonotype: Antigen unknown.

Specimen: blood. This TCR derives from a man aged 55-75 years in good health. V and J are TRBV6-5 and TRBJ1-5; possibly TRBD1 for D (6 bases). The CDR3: CASSPQGTNQPQHF. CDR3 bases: TGTGCCAGCAGCCCACAGGGTACGAATCAGCCCCAGCATTTT.